This T cell receptor beta chain was profiled in a study of T-cell memory formation after mild COVID-19. Looking at the study overall: The TCR clusters were mostly specific to one donor.

TCRdb itself ran the 5' RACE reads through MiXCR, one entry per CDR3 protein. Here the sample spans 450,000 to 650,000 distinct CDR3 sequences, about a fifth being singletons. The CDR3 has 16 residues. Germline V gene lookup returns CDR1 LGHNA and CDR2 YSLEER. V lost 0 bases to trimming and J lost 0 bases, with 9 bases between them. The TCR sequence derives from an adult woman who had mild COVID-19 (a few samples of this study predate the infection). Cell type and time point are not known. This sequence joins TRBV4-3 and TRBJ1-3; no reliable D call. The sequenced sample consisted of PBMCs or a T cell subset sorted from them (not recorded which). This chain's CDR3 is CASSQEAAASGNTIYF. The DNA for the CDR3 is TGCGCCAGCAGCCAAGAAGCAGCAGCCTCTGGAAACACCATATATTTT.